Each of the 32 T cell receptor beta chains below was sequenced from the same sample in a study of shared clonotypes between healthy human individuals. TCRdb's copy holds only in-frame clones and misses some; the assay was immunoSEQ multiplex PCR. The profile shows about 2.1 million clones, about 93% of them singletons. Naive CD8 cells, CD45RO-negative and positively selected for CCR7, excluded terminally differentiated effector memory CD45RA+ cells. The sample consisted of naive CD8+ T cells from PBMCs. The source of these receptors is a man aged 18 to 30 in good health. Some clones in this sample may be carry-over from other donors' samples.

V usage is TRBV28 and J usage is TRBJ2-2; possible D gene TRBD2, 6 bases. CDR1 is MDHEN and CDR2 is SYDVKM in the germline V gene. V shed 5 bases and J shed 4 bases, with 11 bases lying between them. This CDR3 has 14 residues. CDR3: CASSIMGGTGELFF. The CDR3 DNA reads as TGTGCCAGCAGTATCATGGGGGGCACCGGGGAGCTGTTTTTT.

The rearrangement joins TRBV5-8 to TRBJ2-1, with TRBD2 matching 12 bases. The CDR3 has 20 amino acids. CDR1 is SGHTS, CDR2 YDEGEE, per germline. Trimming took 2 bases from V and 0 from J; bases not matched to a gene: 12. CDR3 DNA sequence: TGTGCCAGCAGCTTAGGACTAGCGGGAACCCTGAAAGACTCCTACAATGAGCAGTTCTTC. Translation: CASSLGLAGTLKDSYNEQFF.

This chain links TRBV27 with TRBJ2-1; TRBD1 aligns across 10 bases. CDR3 length: 15 amino acids. J was trimmed by 5 bases and V by 5 bases; bases with no gene match: 6. CDR1 MNHEY and CDR2 SMNVEV come from the germline V gene (reference sequence). CDR3 coding DNA: TGTGCCAGCAGTCGCCCGGGACAGGGGAACAATGAGCAGTTCTTC. Translating it yields CASSRPGQGNNEQFF.

Remarks on this clone: At the DNA level, this CDR3 is encoded by other sequences in the same sample as well. This rearrangement joins TRBV28 to TRBJ1-5, with no clear D. Germline V CDR1 and CDR2: MDHEN, SYDVKM. Trimming removed 2 bases at V and 0 bases at J, with 5 bases between. CDR3 length equals 14 residues. This chain's CDR3 is CASSLGVSNQPQHF. CDR3 in DNA: TGTGCCAGCAGTTTAGGGGTTAGCAATCAGCCCCAGCATTTT. Complete variable domain (other parts from reference TRBV28 and TRBJ1-5): DVKVTQSSRYLVKRTGEKVFLECVQDMDHENMFWYRQDPGLGLRLIYFSYDVKMKEKGDIPEGYSVSREKKERFSLILESASTNQTSMYLCASSLGVSNQPQHFGDGTRLSIL.

The J gene is TRBJ2-7, the V gene TRBV5-5; the match to TRBD1 covers 7 bases. The germline CDR1 and CDR2 sequences are SGHKS and YYEKEE (reference sequence). CDR3 size: 16 residues. The trim removed 0 bases at V and 3 bases at J, leaving 9 bases unmatched. CDR3 sequence: CASSLAAQGLDYEQYF. The DNA of the CDR3 is TGTGCCAGCAGCTTGGCCGCACAGGGGTTAGACTACGAGCAGTACTTC.

The chain couples TRBV7-8 to TRBJ2-6; perhaps TRBD1 as D (5 bases). Trimming cost V 2 bases and J 12 bases, with 14 bases left between them. CDR1 SGHVS and CDR2 FQNEAQ come from the germline V gene. This CDR3 contains 14 residues. In DNA, the CDR3 is TGTGCCAGCAGCTTAATGTTTTCAGGGTCCGTCCTGACTTTC. This codes for CASSLMFSGSVLTF.

The chain carries TRBV15 and TRBJ2-5, with 10 bases matching TRBD2. CDR1 is LNHNV, CDR2 YYDKDF, per germline (reference sequence). The CDR3 extends over 16 amino acids. After removal of 4 bases from V and 5 bases from J, the junction contained 10 bases not matched to a gene. CDR3: CATSIRSGRAEETQYF. In DNA form, the CDR3 reads TGTGCCACCAGCATTAGGAGCGGGAGGGCCGAGGAGACCCAGTACTTC.

A remark on this clone: Distinct nucleotide sequences in the sample also encode this CDR3. The chain couples TRBV9 to TRBJ2-7, with 9 bases fitting TRBD1. The CDR3 runs to 14 residues. Germline V lookup: CDR1 SGDLS, CDR2 YYNGEE. Trimming at V came to 2 bases and at J to 3 bases, leaving 3 bases not matched to a gene. CDR3 in DNA: TGTGCCAGCAGCGTCCGGGACAGGGACTACGAGCAGTACTTC. Its translation is CASSVRDRDYEQYF. Supplemented by reference TRBV9 and TRBJ2-7, the full variable domain reads DSGVTQTPKHLITATGQRVTLRCSPRSGDLSVYWYQQSLDQGLQFLIQYYNGEERAKGNILERFSAQQFPDLHSELNLSSLELGDSALYFCASSVRDRDYEQYFGPGTRLTVT.

CDR3 residues: CASSHSPDPNTEAFF. CDR3 bases: TGTGCCAGCAGCCATTCACCAGATCCGAACACTGAAGCTTTCTTT. The chain joins TRBV14 to TRBJ1-1; D unresolved. The CDR3 is 15 residues long. With 3 bases removed from V and 1 base from J, the gap between germline ends came to 12 bases. Per the germline V gene, CDR1 is SGHDN and CDR2 is FVKESK.

The CDR3: CASSLADWNTEAFF. DNA of the CDR3: TGCGCCAGCAGCTTGGCCGACTGGAACACTGAAGCTTTCTTT. The chain recombines TRBV5-1 with TRBJ1-1; D uncertain. Germline lookup yields CDR1 SGHRS and CDR2 YFSETQ. There are 14 residues in the CDR3. Trimming removed 0 bases at V and 1 base at J, with 7 bases between. The full variable domain, its missing parts supplied by reference TRBV5-1 and TRBJ1-1, is KAGVTQTPRYLIKTRGQQVTLSCSPISGHRSVSWYQQTPGQGLQFLFEYFSETQRNKGNFPGRFSGRQFSNSRSEMNVSTLELGDSALYLCASSLADWNTEAFFGQGTRLTVV.

The V and J genes are TRBV7-9 and TRBJ2-5, with D perhaps TRBD2 (5 bases). Trimming removed 6 bases at V and 1 base at J, with 12 bases between. This CDR3 spans 14 amino acids. The germline gives CDR1 SEHNR, CDR2 FQNEAQ (reference sequence). Here the CDR3 reads CASRARDFQETQYF. The CDR3 DNA reads TGTGCCAGCAGAGCGAGGGATTTCCAAGAGACCCAGTACTTC.

The chain combines TRBV21-1 with TRBJ1-2. TRBV21-1 is a recognized pseudogene. This CDR3 region has 11 residues. CDR3 amino acids: CASSKLDGYTF. The DNA of the CDR3 is TGTGCCAGCAGCAAATTGGATGGCTACACCTTC.

The chain has TRBV29-1 and TRBJ2-5; tentatively, D is TRBD1 (6 bases). The V end lost 7 bases, the J end lost 2 bases, and 14 bases lay between the germline ends. This CDR3 is built from 13 residues. Germline V gene data show CDR1 as SQVTM and CDR2 as ANQGSEA. The DNA of the CDR3 is TGCAGCGCCACAAGGGGGTTGCAAGAGACCCAGTACTTC. Amino acids: CSATRGLQETQYF.

The chain recombines TRBV6-5 with TRBJ1-1; 9 bases fit TRBD1. The CDR3 runs 14 residues. The J segment lost 7 bases and the V segment lost 6 bases, leaving 9 bases of the junction unmatched. The germline CDR1 and CDR2 sequences are MNHEY and SVGAGI. This CDR3 is CASSPGQGKFEAFF. The CDR3 DNA sequence: TGTGCCAGCAGCCCTGGACAGGGGAAATTTGAAGCTTTCTTT.

This clone showed up just once. This chain joins TRBV10-3 and TRBJ2-7; D is uncertain. The germline gives CDR1 ENHRY, CDR2 SYGVKD. The CDR3 length is 13 residues. Trimming removed 3 bases from V and 0 bases from J, with 6 bases in between. CDR3 nucleotides: TGTGCCATCAGTGACTACGGCTCCTACGAGCAGTACTTC. It codes for CAISDYGSYEQYF.

V is TRBV7-8 and J is TRBJ1-2, with 7 nucleotides matching TRBD1. The CDR3 contains 13 residues. Germline V CDR1 and CDR2: SGHVS, FQNEAQ. The junction had 4 bases not matched to a gene; V was cut back by 5 bases and J by 4 bases. CDR3 sequence (DNA): TGTGCCAGCAGCGGTACAGGGGCCTATGGCTACACCTTC. Protein sequence: CASSGTGAYGYTF. Supplemented by reference TRBV7-8 and TRBJ1-2, the full variable domain reads GAGVSQSPRYKVAKRGQDVALRCDPISGHVSLFWYQQALGQGPEFLTYFQNEAQLDKSGLPSDRFFAERPEGSVSTLKIQRTQQEDSAVYLCASSGTGAYGYTFGSGTRLTVV.

With respect to this clone: At one end the junction does not follow the germline gene, possibly because of a read error. This chain links TRBV9 with TRBJ1-1; no clear D. Germline assignment: CDR1 SGDLS and CDR2 YYNGEE. The CDR3 runs to 13 residues. Here the CDR3 reads CASSFKGVNDREF. CDR3 nucleotides: TGTGCCAGCAGCTTCAAGGGAGTCAACGACCGCGAATTT.

The rearrangement joins TRBV2 to TRBJ2-6, with D tentatively TRBD1 (6 bases). With 8 bases removed from V and 0 bases from J, the gap between germline ends came to 20 bases. The germline V gene encodes CDR1 SNHLY and CDR2 FYNNEI. The CDR3 sequence is 18 residues long. CDR3 loop: CASRFRDNELSGANVLTF. As DNA, the CDR3 is TGTGCCAGCCGGTTCCGGGACAATGAACTCTCTGGGGCCAACGTCCTGACTTTC. The full variable domain, with the rest looked up from reference TRBV2 and TRBJ2-6, is EPEVTQTPSHQVTQMGQEVILRCVPISNHLYFYWYRQILGQKVEFLVSFYNNEISEKSEIFDDQFSVERPDGSNFTLKIRSTKLEDSAMYFCASRFRDNELSGANVLTFGAGSRLTVL.

The genes are TRBV28 and TRBJ1-5; TRBD1 aligns across 7 bases. Trimming at V came to 6 bases and at J to 2 bases, leaving 13 bases not matched to a gene. The CDR3 has 17 residues. From germline, CDR1 is MDHEN and CDR2 SYDVKM. In DNA form, the CDR3 reads TGTGCCAGCAGGTGGGGGACTTACAGGGGCGGCAATCAGCCCCAGCATTTT. Translation gives CASRWGTYRGGNQPQHF.

J is TRBJ2-7 and V is TRBV5-1; TRBD1 aligns across 7 bases. The V gene end was trimmed by 4 bases and the J gene end by 2 bases; junction bases not matched to a gene: 6. Germline CDR1 SGHRS, CDR2 YFSETQ. The CDR3 totals 14 residues. The CDR3 coding sequence is TGCGCCAGCAGCGCGACACAGGGGACCTACGAGCAGTACTTC. Protein: CASSATQGTYEQYF.

The V gene is TRBV10-2, the J gene TRBJ1-1; D unclear. V was cut by 2 bases and J by 8 bases, with 6 bases left in between. CDR1 is WSHSY and CDR2 is SAAADI in the germline V gene. The CDR3 loop spans 11 amino acids. In DNA, the CDR3 is TGCGCCAGCAGTGAGGCGGAAGAAGCTTTCTTT. Its protein product is CASSEAEEAFF.

V is TRBV7-8 and J is TRBJ1-5; a possible D gene is TRBD1 (5 bases). The CDR3 is 17 residues long. V lost 5 bases and J 6 bases, leaving 23 bases between the germline ends. From germline, CDR1 is SGHVS and CDR2 FQNEAQ. CDR3 loop: CASSPLGREWDRQPQHF. The CDR3 region has the DNA TGTGCCAGCAGCCCCCTCGGCAGAGAGTGGGACCGTCAGCCCCAGCATTTT.

This chain links TRBV6-5 with TRBJ2-1, with D perhaps matching TRBD2 (6 bases). The V gene's germline CDR1 is MNHEY and CDR2 SVGAGI. The CDR3 totals 16 residues. V was pared by 2 bases and J by 2 bases, with 13 bases between. The CDR3 region is CASSYAEGLAYNEQFF. CDR3 nucleotides: TGTGCCAGCAGTTACGCGGAGGGGTTAGCCTACAATGAGCAGTTCTTC.

The V gene is TRBV5-6, the J gene TRBJ1-5; the D is unclear. V dropped 4 bases and J dropped 4 bases, with 6 bases sitting between them. Germline CDR1 reads SGHDT; CDR2 reads YYEEEE. This CDR3 comprises 12 residues. For the CDR3, the DNA is TGTGCCAGCAGCCAATATAATCAGCCCCAGCATTTT. Its translation is CASSQYNQPQHF.

This chain links TRBV13 with TRBJ2-7; tentative D call: TRBD2 (5 bases). V lost 5 bases to trimming and J lost 1 base, with 12 bases between them. The length of the CDR3 is 14 residues. Germline CDR1 PRHDT, CDR2 FYEKMQ (reference sequence). The CDR3 DNA reads as TGTGCCAGCAGCCCCGGGGTAGCTTCCTACGAGCAGTACTTC. As protein: CASSPGVASYEQYF.

The V and J genes are TRBV12-5 and TRBJ2-1; D may be TRBD2 (5 bases). This CDR3 comprises 13 residues. Germline V gives CDR1 LGHNT, CDR2 FRNRAP. Between the trimmed V and J ends, which lost 5 bases and 7 bases, there was a span of 12 bases. The CDR3: CASGLDLGNEQFF. CDR3 coding DNA: TGTGCTAGTGGTCTGGACTTGGGGAATGAGCAGTTCTTC.

The V gene is TRBV10-3, the J gene TRBJ2-1; perhaps TRBD1 as D (5 bases). V gave up 2 bases and J gave up 8 bases, with 19 bases separating them. The CDR3 length is 16 residues. Looked up from germline, CDR1 is ENHRY and CDR2 is SYGVKD. For the CDR3, the DNA is TGTGCCATCAGTGAGCCGTCAGTGGTGCAGGGTGATGAGCAGTTCTTC. Protein: CAISEPSVVQGDEQFF.

This chain joins TRBV7-9 and TRBJ2-7, with D perhaps TRBD1 (5 bases). CDR1 and CDR2 from the germline V gene are SEHNR and FQNEAQ (reference sequence). V was trimmed by 5 bases and J by 0 bases, leaving 11 bases between them. The CDR3 sequence is 14 residues long. This CDR3 is CASSPGYSSYEQYF. CDR3 coding DNA: TGTGCCAGCAGCCCAGGGTACAGCTCCTACGAGCAGTACTTC.

A few counts support this clone. Additional DNA sequences in this sample encode the identical CDR3. This rearrangement joins TRBV7-9 to TRBJ1-1; D possibly corresponds to TRBD1 (6 bases). The germline CDR1 and CDR2 sequences are SEHNR and FQNEAQ (reference sequence). The length of the CDR3 is 12 residues. The V end was cut by 3 bases, the J end by 5 bases, with 7 bases between. The CDR3 protein is CASSLGATEAFF. Here the CDR3 DNA reads TGTGCCAGCAGCTTGGGGGCAACTGAAGCTTTCTTT.

The V and J genes are TRBV2 and TRBJ1-2, with a weak D call TRBD1 (6 bases). Trimming removed 7 bases from V and 3 bases from J, with 15 bases in between. Germline V gene lookup returns CDR1 SNHLY and CDR2 FYNNEI. There are 14 residues in the CDR3. The CDR3, as DNA: TGTGCCAGCACAAGGGGGGGGTTCGACTATGGCTACACCTTC. It specifies CASTRGGFDYGYTF.

The gene calls are TRBV28 and TRBJ2-2; a possible D gene is TRBD1 (5 bases). V gave up 5 bases and J gave up 1 base, with 11 bases separating them. The CDR3 loop spans 15 amino acids. CDR1 MDHEN and CDR2 SYDVKM come from the germline V gene. CDR3 DNA sequence: TGTGCCAGCAGTCCCCGTAGGGGGAACACCGGGGAGCTGTTTTTT. Amino acid sequence: CASSPRRGNTGELFF.

The V call is TRBV11-2, the J call TRBJ2-5, with a tentative D call TRBD1 (7 bases). V lost 5 bases and J 5 bases, leaving 15 bases between the germline ends. The CDR3 length is 14 residues. Germline assignment: CDR1 SGHAT and CDR2 FQNNGV. CDR3 in amino acids: CASSPPRGRETQYF. The CDR3 DNA reads TGTGCCAGCAGCCCCCCCAGGGGGAGGGAGACCCAGTACTTC.